This T cell receptor beta chain was identified in a study of cytomegalovirus exposure and HLA in healthy donors. Study results and limitations: A missense DCLRE1C variant was associated with V- and J-gene trimming of TCR beta chains in a later analysis, and an independent cohort replicated the association. A later analysis showed that HLA-associated TCR beta chains had undergone more clonal expansion than equally common others. Presence/absence results assume similar sequencing depth per donor, which may not hold.

The primer mix had 60 Vbeta and 13 Jbeta primers. Measured with immunoSEQ multiplex PCR; TCRdb has only the in-frame clones, and not every one. Of some 120,000 clones in the sample, 70% to 75% were seen once. The CDR3 runs to 15 residues. The V and J ends lost 8 bases and 0 bases, in that order; junction bases with no gene match: 8. Germline lookup yields CDR1 LNHNV and CDR2 YYDKDF (reference sequence). Remarks on this clone: As yet, its antigen is unknown.

This receptor was identified in a woman aged 40 to 50 in good health and CMV-seropositive. The sample consisted of PBMCs. The chain is built from TRBV15 and TRBJ1-1, with 8 bases lining up with TRBD1. The CDR3 region has the DNA TGTGCCACCCAGGGGGCGGGGGTCCTGAACACTGAAGCTTTCTTT. It is translated as CATQGAGVLNTEAFF.